These 30 T cell receptor beta chains share one sample of origin, sequenced in a study of T cells in Graves' hyperthyroidism and ophthalmopathy. TCR beta CDR3 region amplification was performed from RNA transcripts. TCR CDR3 underwent first-round RT-PCR with the HTBI primer set. TCRdb reanalysed the multiplex PCR reads using MiXCR and keeps one entry per CDR3 protein. The table lists roughly 500,000 distinct CDR3 sequences, roughly 46% of them singletons. The source material was peripheral blood or thyroid tissue (not recorded which). Every receptor here comes from an adult woman with Graves' disease, either hyperthyroidism or ophthalmopathy (not recorded which).

This clonotype was observed many times. The CDR3 DNA sequence: TGCAGTGCTAGTCTCACAGGCCTGGAGACCCAGTACTTC. Its translation is CSASLTGLETQYF. This chain joins TRBV20-1 and TRBJ2-5; a weak D match, TRBD1 (5 bases). V was shortened by 3 bases and J by 5 bases, with 13 bases between the two germline ends. Germline loops: CDR1 DFQATT, CDR2 SNEGSKA (reference sequence). The CDR3 totals 13 residues.

The chain has TRBV7-6 and TRBJ1-1; tentatively, D is TRBD1 (5 bases). The germline gives CDR1 SGHVS, CDR2 FNYEAQ. This CDR3 comprises 16 residues. Trimming took off 4 bases at V and 0 bases at J, with 15 bases between the two ends. This CDR3 reads CASSSGLAAMNTEAFF. DNA of the CDR3: TGTGCCAGCAGCTCGGGACTAGCGGCGATGAACACTGAAGCTTTCTTT.

This clonotype was recorded once. This chain uses TRBV2 with TRBJ1-2; the D gene is possibly TRBD1 (5 bases). Germline V lookup: CDR1 SNHLY, CDR2 FYNNEI. The CDR3 is 12 amino acids. The V gene lost 6 bases and the J gene lost 6 bases, with 11 bases spanning the gap. The CDR3 sequence: CASSSPGDGYTF. The CDR3 DNA is TGTGCCAGCAGCTCTCCGGGGGATGGCTACACCTTC.

As DNA, the CDR3 is TGTGCCAGCAGTTTCGGGACTTTCAATGAGCAGTACTTC. Protein product: CASSFGTFNEQYF. The chain carries TRBV7-9 and TRBJ2-7; D is possibly TRBD2 (6 bases). CDR1 and CDR2 (germline): SEHNR, FQNEAQ (reference sequence). This CDR3 contains 13 residues. Deletions cut 6 bases from V and 7 bases from J, with 16 bases between.

The chain links TRBV7-9 to TRBJ1-3, with D possibly matching TRBD1 (6 bases). Germline V gene data show CDR1 as SEHNR and CDR2 as FQNEAQ (reference sequence). V lost 5 bases to trimming and J lost 3 bases, with 20 bases between them. This CDR3 contains 17 residues. The chain's CDR3 is CASSQSLDRSVGNTIYF. DNA of the CDR3: TGTGCCAGCAGCCAATCGCTGGACAGATCTGTTGGAAACACCATATATTTT.

This clonotype was seen ten or more times. The chain joins TRBV19 to TRBJ2-7; D gene ambiguous. Per germline, CDR1 LNHDA and CDR2 SQIVND (reference sequence). The V end was cut by 9 bases, the J end by 9 bases, with 9 bases between. This CDR3 is 9 amino acids long. The CDR3 loop is CARTSTQYF. The DNA for the CDR3 is TGTGCCAGGACCAGTACGCAGTACTTC.

This sequence joins TRBV10-3 and TRBJ2-2; 7 nucleotides line up with TRBD2. The ends lost 0 bases at V and 0 bases at J; junction bases unmatched: 1. The CDR3 extends over 16 amino acids. Germline lookup yields CDR1 ENHRY and CDR2 SYGVKD. This chain's CDR3 is CAISESGRTNTGELFF. The CDR3, as DNA: TGTGCCATCAGTGAGTCCGGGAGGACGAACACCGGGGAGCTGTTTTTT.

This clonotype was seen only a few times. The chain couples TRBV14 to TRBJ2-5; D is undetermined. This CDR3 region has 11 residues. CDR1 SGHDN and CDR2 FVKESK come from the germline V gene. V dropped 3 bases and J dropped 6 bases, with 5 bases sitting between them. The CDR3 reads CASSQWKTQYF. The CDR3 nucleotides read TGTGCCAGCAGCCAGTGGAAGACCCAGTACTTC.

This clonotype was counted ten times or more. The rearrangement links TRBV5-1 to TRBJ1-1, with 9 positions matching TRBD1. Trimming at V came to 4 bases and at J to 10 bases, leaving 5 bases not matched to a gene. CDR1 SGHRS and CDR2 YFSETQ come from the germline V gene. CDR3 length: 12 amino acids. This CDR3 reads CASSPGQGSAFF. The DNA for the CDR3 is TGCGCCAGCAGCCCGGGACAGGGCTCAGCTTTCTTT.

This clonotype was observed many times. The J gene is TRBJ2-7, the V gene TRBV11-2; no firm D call. CDR1 SGHAT and CDR2 FQNNGV come from the germline V gene. Trimming stripped 1 base from V and 3 bases from J, with 10 bases between. The CDR3 is 14 residues long. The DNA for the CDR3 is TGTGCCAGCAGCTTAGTGTCAGGCAGCTACGAGCAGTACTTC. Amino acid sequence: CASSLVSGSYEQYF.

This clonotype was seen many times. In DNA form, the CDR3 reads TGTGCCAGCAGTTCCTGGGACAGTCTTTTCGCTGAAGCTTTCTTT. This sequence encodes CASSSWDSLFAEAFF. V usage is TRBV27 and J usage is TRBJ1-1; 7 bases line up with TRBD1. Trimming at V came to 4 bases and at J to 6 bases, leaving 11 bases not matched to a gene. This CDR3 is built from 15 residues. Germline values: CDR1 MNHEY, CDR2 SMNVEV (reference sequence).

This clonotype was found many times. The chain has TRBV5-4 and TRBJ2-7, with TRBD1 matching over 11 bases. CDR1 is SGHNT, CDR2 YYREEE, per germline (reference sequence). The CDR3 runs 14 residues. V lost 6 bases to trimming and J lost 3 bases; unmatched junction nucleotides: 5. CDR3 sequence (DNA): TGTGCCAGCACCGAGGGACAGGGGGGCTACGAGCAGTACTTC. This codes for CASTEGQGGYEQYF.

The V and J genes are TRBV7-2 and TRBJ1-2; TRBD1 agrees at 7 bases. V was pared by 5 bases and J by 14 bases, with 11 bases of the junction left unmatched. Per the germline V gene, CDR1 is SGHTA and CDR2 is FQGNSA. The CDR3 loop spans 12 amino acids. The CDR3 here is CASSPQGGVETF. CDR3 nucleotide sequence: TGTGCCAGCAGCCCTCAGGGGGGGGTGGAAACCTTC.

For this clonotype: Since a much larger clone is just one base distant, this may be a read error. The CDR3 does not end in the conserved phenylalanine or tryptophan, so this is likely a read error. J is TRBJ1-1 and V is TRBV4-1; 7 bases are shared with TRBD1. The junction had 8 bases not matched to a gene; V was cut back by 4 bases and J by 0 bases. Per the germline V gene, CDR1 is MGHRA and CDR2 is YSYEKL. This CDR3 is 16 amino acids long. The CDR3 nucleotides are TGCGCCAGCAGCCCCATTACGGGACAGATGAACACTGAAGCTTTCTCT. Amino acids: CASSPITGQMNTEAFS.

The chain has TRBV10-2 and TRBJ2-7, with 8 positions matching TRBD2. The germline V gene has CDR1 WSHSY and CDR2 SAAADI. The ends lost 6 bases at V and 0 bases at J; junction bases unmatched: 10. The CDR3 runs 16 residues. As DNA, the CDR3 is TGCGCCAGCAGCCAAGTTCCTAGCGGGTACTCCTACGAGCAGTACTTC. Protein: CASSQVPSGYSYEQYF.

This clonotype was recorded once. At one of its ends the junction is not consistent with the germline gene, which may arise from a read error. The genes are TRBV7-9 and TRBJ2-7; 7 nucleotides agree with TRBD2. The CDR3 is made up of 14 amino acids. Germline CDR1 is SEHNR and CDR2 is FQNEAQ (reference sequence). CDR3 protein: CSVAGEGAPYEQYF. In DNA form, the CDR3 reads TGCAGCGTTGCGGGGGAAGGGGCCCCCTACGAGCAGTACTTC.

The chain carries TRBV25-1 and TRBJ1-2; D is uncertain. V was pared by 3 bases and J by 3 bases, with 11 bases between. This CDR3 has 14 residues. CDR1 is MGHDK, CDR2 SYGVNS, per germline. CDR3 residues: CASSEETAYYGYTF. The CDR3 DNA reads as TGTGCCAGCAGTGAGGAAACAGCGTACTATGGCTACACCTTC.

This clonotype was recorded at least ten times. The chain is built from TRBV27 and TRBJ1-6; no definite D call. V gave up 3 bases and J gave up 7 bases, with 13 bases separating them. Germline CDR1 MNHEY, CDR2 SMNVEV (reference sequence). This CDR3 spans 15 amino acids. The CDR3 here is CASSFFGRGNSPLHF. The CDR3 region has the DNA TGTGCCAGCAGTTTTTTCGGAAGAGGGAATTCACCCCTCCACTTT.

The J gene is TRBJ2-7, the V gene TRBV25-1; 11 positions agree with TRBD2. The trim removed 3 bases at V and 0 bases at J, leaving 4 bases unmatched. The CDR3 extends over 16 amino acids. CDR1 is MGHDK, CDR2 SYGVNS, per germline. This CDR3 is CASSDPTSGSSYEQYF. CDR3 DNA sequence: TGTGCCAGCAGTGACCCAACTAGCGGGAGCTCCTACGAGCAGTACTTC.

The V and J genes are TRBV7-9 and TRBJ1-1; no reliable D call. The CDR3 length is 15 residues. V was trimmed by 1 base and J by 6 bases, leaving 15 bases between them. Looked up from germline, CDR1 is SEHNR and CDR2 is FQNEAQ (reference sequence). The CDR3 sequence is CASSLVPMGSPEAFF. The CDR3 coding sequence is TGTGCCAGCAGCTTAGTGCCGATGGGCAGCCCTGAAGCTTTCTTT.

V and J are TRBV12-3 or TRBV12-4 and TRBJ1-2; D is unresolved. V lost 5 bases, J lost 12 bases, and 16 bases lay in between. This CDR3 comprises 12 residues. The CDR3 coding sequence is TGTGCCAGCAGTCCCGACAACTCTGGAAACACCTTC. Translating gives CASSPDNSGNTF.

This clonotype was counted at least ten times. Here the CDR3 reads CASSGDTGVFYEQYF. The CDR3 coding sequence is TGTGCCAGCAGTGGGGATACAGGGGTATTCTACGAGCAGTACTTC. The chain combines TRBV25-1 with TRBJ2-7; 7 nucleotides align to TRBD1. The germline CDR1 and CDR2 sequences are MGHDK and SYGVNS. This CDR3 has 15 residues. J was trimmed by 3 bases and V by 4 bases; bases with no gene match: 9.

The chain links TRBV2 to TRBJ2-6; possibly TRBD2 for D (5 bases). Germline CDR1 SNHLY, CDR2 FYNNEI. V lost 4 bases and J lost 2, with 6 bases in between. This CDR3 has 14 amino acids. The CDR3 region is CASSAGTGANVLTF. The CDR3 coding sequence is TGTGCCAGCAGTGCGGGGACTGGGGCCAACGTCCTGACTTTC.

This clonotype was counted many times. This chain links TRBV5-1 with TRBJ1-2, with D unresolved. CDR3 size: 13 residues. Germline-derived CDR1 and CDR2 are SGHRS and YFSETQ. The germline V and J ends were trimmed by 0 bases and 4 bases, with 7 bases remaining between them. The CDR3 sequence is CASSLDSVYGYTF. CDR3 sequence (DNA): TGCGCCAGCAGCTTGGACAGTGTCTATGGCTACACCTTC.

In its sample, this clonotype was seen a few times. The rearrangement uses TRBV5-5 and TRBJ1-5; tentatively, D is TRBD1 (5 bases). The CDR3 totals 15 residues. Germline lookup yields CDR1 SGHKS and CDR2 YYEKEE (reference sequence). The ends were cut back, 5 bases at V and 3 bases at J, with 15 bases in the middle. CDR3: CASRRAGNVNQPQHF. DNA of the CDR3: TGTGCCAGCAGGAGAGCAGGGAATGTCAATCAGCCCCAGCATTTT.

This clonotype was seen at least ten times. The V gene is TRBV5-1, the J gene TRBJ2-7; the match to TRBD1 covers 7 bases. The CDR3 runs to 13 residues. Looked up from germline, CDR1 is SGHRS and CDR2 is YFSETQ. Trimming cost V 7 bases and J 1 base; bases outside gene matches: 5. CDR3 protein: CASRDSPSYEQYF. The DNA of the CDR3 is TGCGCCAGCCGGGACAGCCCTTCCTACGAGCAGTACTTC.

This clonotype was observed a handful of times. One base away lies a much larger clone, so this may be a sequencing read error. The rearrangement links TRBV4-1 to TRBJ1-1; D unresolved. There are 14 residues in the CDR3. Between the trimmed V and J ends, which lost 0 bases and 0 bases, there was a span of 5 bases. Germline V gives CDR1 MGHRA, CDR2 YSYEKL. In DNA form, the CDR3 reads TGCGCCAGCAGCCAAGACAGGATGAACACTGAAGCTTTCTTT. Protein sequence: CASSQDRMNTEAFF.

This clonotype has a single count. One end of the junction is discordant with germline, which a read error may explain. This rearrangement joins TRBV15 to TRBJ2-5; TRBD1 agrees at 8 bases. Germline assignment: CDR1 LNHNV and CDR2 YYDKDF (reference sequence). The CDR3 runs 14 residues. CDR3 sequence (DNA): TGTGCCGCCAGCAGTTTGGACAGGGCAGAGACCCAGTACTTC. Its translation: CAASSLDRAETQYF.

V and J are TRBV20-1 and TRBJ2-5; D is undetermined. The CDR3 is 14 amino acids. Germline V lookup: CDR1 DFQATT, CDR2 SNEGSKA (reference sequence). Trimming removed 2 bases at V and 5 bases at J, with 15 bases between. The CDR3 DNA sequence: TGCAGTGCTAGACCCGCGATAGTGGGGGAGACCCAGTACTTC. Translating it yields CSARPAIVGETQYF.

The chain combines TRBV10-3 with TRBJ2-5; 7 bases fit TRBD1. Germline V CDR1 and CDR2: ENHRY, SYGVKD. The CDR3 covers 15 residues. V lost 0 bases, J lost 5 bases, and 6 bases stayed unmatched. The CDR3 protein is CAISESGQTVETQYF. The CDR3 bases are TGTGCCATCAGTGAGTCGGGACAGACGGTGGAGACCCAGTACTTC.